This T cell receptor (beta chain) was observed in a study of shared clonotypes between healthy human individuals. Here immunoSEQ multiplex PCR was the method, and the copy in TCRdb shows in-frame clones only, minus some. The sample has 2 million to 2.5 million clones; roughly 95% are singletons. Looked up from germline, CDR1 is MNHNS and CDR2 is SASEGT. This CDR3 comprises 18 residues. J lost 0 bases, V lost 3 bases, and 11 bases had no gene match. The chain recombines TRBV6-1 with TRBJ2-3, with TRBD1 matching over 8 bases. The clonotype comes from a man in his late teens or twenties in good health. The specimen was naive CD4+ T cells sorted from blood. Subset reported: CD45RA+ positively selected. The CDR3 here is CASSEIRAGGASTDTQYF. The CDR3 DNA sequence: TGTGCCAGCAGTGAGATAAGGGCAGGGGGCGCGAGCACAGATACGCAGTATTTT.